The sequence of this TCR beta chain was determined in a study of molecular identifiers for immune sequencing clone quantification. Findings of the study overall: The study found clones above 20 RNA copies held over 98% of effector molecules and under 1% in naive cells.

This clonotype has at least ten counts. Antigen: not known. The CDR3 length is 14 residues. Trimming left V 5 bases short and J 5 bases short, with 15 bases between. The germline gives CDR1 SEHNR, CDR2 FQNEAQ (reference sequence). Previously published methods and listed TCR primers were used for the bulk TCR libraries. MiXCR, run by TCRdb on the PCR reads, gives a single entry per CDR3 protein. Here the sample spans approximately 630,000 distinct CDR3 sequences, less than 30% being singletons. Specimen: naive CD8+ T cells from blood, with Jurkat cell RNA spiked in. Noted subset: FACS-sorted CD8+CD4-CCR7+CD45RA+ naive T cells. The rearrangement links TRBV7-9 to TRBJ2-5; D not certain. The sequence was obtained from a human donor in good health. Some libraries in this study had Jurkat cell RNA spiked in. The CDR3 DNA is TGTGCCAGCAGCCCGGCGACCCGTTCGGAGACCCAGTACTTC. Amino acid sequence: CASSPATRSETQYF.